This T cell receptor beta chain was sequenced in a study of molecular identifiers for immune sequencing clone quantification listed by TCRdb under 2018. Looking at the study overall: For a replicate experiment, RNA from roughly 20,000 or 100,000 naive CD8 T cells was divided into five aliquots, and four of the five aliquots were sequenced. This methods study used CD8 T cells to benchmark TCR RNA copy counting and molecular-identifier clustering-based TCR repertoire sequencing (MIDCIRS).

This clonotype appeared a few times. Its antigen target is currently unknown. No base-level quality is on record; no much larger clone is a single base apart. Naive CD8 T cell libraries were made from approximately 20,000 to 1,000,000 sorted cells using 10%, 30% or 50% of purified RNA. On a BD FACSAria II, naive CD8 T cells were FACS-sorted as CD8+CD4-CCR7+CD45RA+ and collected into RLT Plus buffer. Detection sensitivity was tested by spiking Jurkat RNA equal to about 10 TCR copies' worth into samples containing about 19,000-1,000,000 naive CD8 T cells. Enrichment of CD8 T cells was performed with RosetteSep CD8+ T Cell Enrichment Cocktail and Ficoll-Paque, after which ACK red cell lysis was carried out. Overall study outcomes, separate from this receptor: Identical TCR molecules sharing a barcode could cause highly expanded clone sizes to be underestimated. In CMV-specific effector cells, over 99% of molecules were held by clones above 20 RNA copies, whereas under 1% of molecules were held by such clones in naive cells. Spiked-in Jurkat TCR RNA (10 copies' worth), which is not part of the donor repertoire, was contained in the naive libraries. Modeling indicated about 3 TCR RNA copies recovered per cell, compared with about 10 by digital PCR, which implies a capture efficiency of approximately 31%. Without barcode sub-clustering, chimeric consensus sequences inflated TCR diversity; chimeras reached as high as 47%. Spiked-in Jurkat TCR RNA equivalent to a single cell was reported to be detectable even among 850,000 to 1,000,000 naive CD8 T cells.

CDR1 LGHNT and CDR2 FRNRAP were looked up in the germline V gene. The CDR3, cysteine through phenylalanine, is 14 amino acids long. The sequence is cut down to CDR3 DNA, 42 bases in frame from base 1. V is pruned by 3 bases and J by 8 bases, leaving 8 bases of the junction without a gene match. Library preparation used PCR. Instrument used: Illumina HiSeq 4000. Bulk TCR libraries were prepared as previously described, using TCR primers listed in Table S5. The Qiagen AllPrep DNA/RNA kit was used to purify total RNA. Before analysis, reads from multiple sequencing runs of the same library were pooled. In the original analysis: Reads were retained only if their TCR constant sequence matched exactly, and those retained reads were trimmed to 150 nt and grouped according to their 12-nt molecular barcodes. Reads within each barcode group were sub-clustered using a 15% Levenshtein threshold, and quality-weighted consensus sequences were constructed for each RNA molecule. Non-functional sequences were filtered out, along with any lower-count sequence sitting one edit away from another sequence. On the basis of fitting two negative binomial distributions, barcode sub-clusters with fewer than 20% of the maximum read count were discarded. The public reads were quality trimmed at Q25 with fastp and then assembled into clones with MiXCR by TCRdb, keeping productive beta chains. Every CDR3 protein is listed once, alongside the most common genes and DNA of its rows. For this entry, the V and J calls and clone size follow TCRdb and not the study's own pipeline. For this sample the table gives around 480,000 distinct CDR3 sequences, of which around a fifth were detected only once. The ten biggest clones cover under 0.85% of the sample.

In this chain, TRBV12-5 is recombined with TRBJ1-2, with TRBD1 matching 8 junction bases. Sequencing was done on a sample of naive CD8+ T cells from blood, with Jurkat cell RNA spiked in. Per the publication, the cell subset or site label means: FACS-sorted CD8+CD4-CCR7+CD45RA+ naive T cells. The receptor was isolated from a human donor in good health. Some libraries in this study had Jurkat cell RNA spiked in. The nucleotide sequence is given as TGTGCTAGTGGTTTACATGACAGGGGAGGAGGCTACACCTTC. It specifies CASGLHDRGGGYTF.